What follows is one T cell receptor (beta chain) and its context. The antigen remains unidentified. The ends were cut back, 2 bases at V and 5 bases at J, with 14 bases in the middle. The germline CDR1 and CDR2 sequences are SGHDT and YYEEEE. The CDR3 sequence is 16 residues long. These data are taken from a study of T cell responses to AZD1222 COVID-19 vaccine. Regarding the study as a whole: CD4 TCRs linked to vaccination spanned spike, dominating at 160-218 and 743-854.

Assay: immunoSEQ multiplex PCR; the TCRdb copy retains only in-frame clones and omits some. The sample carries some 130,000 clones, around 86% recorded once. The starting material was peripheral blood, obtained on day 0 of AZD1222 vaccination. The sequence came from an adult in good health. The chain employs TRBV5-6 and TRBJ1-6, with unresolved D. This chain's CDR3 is CASSFWRGGNNSPLHF. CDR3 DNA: TGTGCCAGCAGCTTCTGGCGGGGAGGGAATAATTCACCCCTCCACTTT.